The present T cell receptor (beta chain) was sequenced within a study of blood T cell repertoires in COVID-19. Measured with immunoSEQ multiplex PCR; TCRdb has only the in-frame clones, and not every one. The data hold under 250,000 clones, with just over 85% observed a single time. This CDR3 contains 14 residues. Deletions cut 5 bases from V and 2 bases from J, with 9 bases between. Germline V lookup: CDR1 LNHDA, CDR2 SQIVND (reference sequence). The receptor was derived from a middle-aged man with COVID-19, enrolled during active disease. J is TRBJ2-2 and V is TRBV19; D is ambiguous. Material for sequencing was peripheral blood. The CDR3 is CASSRNFNTGELFF. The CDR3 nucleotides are TGTGCCAGTAGTCGTAACTTTAACACCGGGGAGCTGTTTTTT.